A selection of T cell receptor beta chains follows, all from one sample in a study of T-cell memory formation after mild COVID-19. TCRdb processed the 5' RACE reads anew with MiXCR; each CDR3 protein has one entry. The sample has hundreds of thousands of distinct CDR3 sequences; 17% are singletons. Sequencing was performed on PBMCs or a T cell subset sorted from them (not recorded which). These receptors were taken from an adult woman who had mild COVID-19 (a few samples of this study predate the infection). Cell type and time point are not known. CDR3s include the opening cysteine and the closing phenylalanine or tryptophan. Fields, in order: clone size, V gene, J gene, D gene, CDR3 protein, CDR3 DNA. The D gene is left open where the match is weak. The size field is filled for only some rows; it gives once, few, many or a size class.

clone_size: few
v_call: TRBV24-1
j_call: TRBJ2-3
d_call: .
cdr3_aa: CATSDSRLSSTDTQYF
cdr3_nt: TGTGCCACCAGTGATTCCCGACTGTCAAGCACAGATACGCAGTATTTT

clone_size: .
v_call: TRBV6-5
j_call: TRBJ2-3
d_call: TRBD2
cdr3_aa: CASSLTSEYTDTQYF
cdr3_nt: TGTGCCAGCAGCCTAACTAGCGAGTACACAGATACGCAGTATTTT

clone_size: few
v_call: TRBV24-1
j_call: TRBJ2-3
d_call: .
cdr3_aa: CATSDLQTGGTSDTQYF
cdr3_nt: TGTGCCACCAGTGATTTGCAAACGGGGGGCACATCAGATACGCAGTATTTT

clone_size: few
v_call: TRBV7-2
j_call: TRBJ2-3
d_call: TRBD2
cdr3_aa: CASSQGLAGGAGDTQYF
cdr3_nt: TGTGCCAGCAGCCAGGGACTAGCGGGAGGGGCAGGAGATACGCAGTATTTT

clone_size: few
v_call: TRBV2
j_call: TRBJ1-1
d_call: .
cdr3_aa: CASSDLLSNTEAFF
cdr3_nt: TGTGCCAGCAGTGATTTGTTATCCAACACTGAAGCTTTCTTT

clone_size: .
v_call: TRBV4-1
j_call: TRBJ1-6
d_call: .
cdr3_aa: CASSQDPTSAGDPISPLHF
cdr3_nt: TGCGCCAGCAGCCAAGATCCCACCTCTGCAGGCGACCCCATTTCACCCCTCCACTTT

clone_size: .
v_call: TRBV18
j_call: TRBJ2-1
d_call: .
cdr3_aa: CASSPGWNHNEQFF
cdr3_nt: TGTGCCAGCTCACCGGGGTGGAATCACAATGAGCAGTTCTTC

clone_size: .
v_call: TRBV29-1
j_call: TRBJ1-1
d_call: TRBD1
cdr3_aa: CSGRGGLVTEAFF
cdr3_nt: TGCAGCGGCAGGGGGGGGTTAGTAACTGAAGCTTTCTTT

clone_size: .
v_call: TRBV7-8
j_call: TRBJ1-2
d_call: .
cdr3_aa: CASSLVRNTNYGYTF
cdr3_nt: TGTGCCAGCAGCTTAGTCAGGAACACTAACTATGGCTACACCTTC

clone_size: few
v_call: TRBV29-1
j_call: TRBJ2-2
d_call: .
cdr3_aa: CSVERDTGELFF
cdr3_nt: TGCAGCGTTGAAAGGGACACCGGGGAGCTGTTTTTT

clone_size: few
v_call: TRBV4-2
j_call: TRBJ2-7
d_call: TRBD2
cdr3_aa: CASSQPPGLADDYEQYF
cdr3_nt: TGTGCCAGCAGCCAACCTCCCGGACTAGCGGATGACTACGAGCAGTACTTC

clone_size: few
v_call: TRBV24-1
j_call: TRBJ1-2
d_call: .
cdr3_aa: CATRPSQGGHGYTF
cdr3_nt: TGTGCCACCAGACCTAGCCAGGGTGGACATGGCTACACCTTC

clone_size: .
v_call: TRBV12-3/TRBV12-4
j_call: TRBJ2-3
d_call: TRBD2
cdr3_aa: CASTVGLAGGNTQYF
cdr3_nt: TGTGCCAGCACCGTAGGACTAGCGGGGGGCAATACGCAGTATTTT

clone_size: few
v_call: TRBV18
j_call: TRBJ1-1
d_call: .
cdr3_aa: CASSSSTPNTEAFF
cdr3_nt: TGTGCCAGCTCATCTTCAACACCGAACACTGAAGCTTTCTTT

clone_size: few
v_call: TRBV6-5
j_call: TRBJ1-1
d_call: TRBD1
cdr3_aa: CASSFGTGTISEAFF
cdr3_nt: TGTGCCAGCAGTTTTGGGACAGGGACGATCTCTGAAGCTTTCTTT

clone_size: .
v_call: TRBV5-1
j_call: TRBJ2-7
d_call: .
cdr3_aa: CASSPPAPRGYEQYF
cdr3_nt: TGCGCCAGCAGCCCCCCAGCGCCCCGGGGTTACGAGCAGTACTTC

clone_size: .
v_call: TRBV27
j_call: TRBJ2-3
d_call: TRBD2
cdr3_aa: CASSFGLAIDTQYF
cdr3_nt: TGTGCCAGCAGTTTTGGACTAGCAATAGATACGCAGTATTTT

clone_size: .
v_call: TRBV2
j_call: TRBJ2-3
d_call: .
cdr3_aa: CASRTRGRDTQYF
cdr3_nt: TGTGCCAGCAGGACGCGGGGAAGAGATACGCAGTATTTT

clone_size: .
v_call: TRBV13
j_call: TRBJ2-7
d_call: .
cdr3_aa: CASSSTHWADEQYF
cdr3_nt: TGTGCCAGCAGCTCGACGCATTGGGCGGACGAGCAGTACTTC

clone_size: few
v_call: TRBV5-1
j_call: TRBJ1-1
d_call: .
cdr3_aa: CASSTEEGHGAEAFF
cdr3_nt: TGCGCCAGCAGCACGGAGGAAGGGCATGGCGCTGAAGCTTTCTTT

clone_size: few
v_call: TRBV7-2
j_call: TRBJ2-7
d_call: .
cdr3_aa: CASSRESRREQYF
cdr3_nt: TGTGCCAGCAGCCGGGAGTCCCGCCGGGAGCAGTACTTC

clone_size: .
v_call: TRBV12-5
j_call: TRBJ2-5
d_call: TRBD1
cdr3_aa: CASGLEPGQGMTQYF
cdr3_nt: TGTGCTAGTGGTTTGGAACCGGGACAGGGGATGACCCAGTACTTC

clone_size: many
v_call: TRBV12-3/TRBV12-4
j_call: TRBJ2-3
d_call: TRBD2
cdr3_aa: CASSLSGGADTQYF
cdr3_nt: TGTGCCAGCAGTTTAAGCGGGGGGGCAGATACGCAGTATTTT

clone_size: .
v_call: TRBV12-3/TRBV12-4
j_call: TRBJ2-5
d_call: TRBD2
cdr3_aa: CASSYTPPRGEETQYF
cdr3_nt: TGTGCCAGCAGCTACACCCCACCGCGGGGGGAAGAGACCCAGTACTTC

clone_size: few
v_call: TRBV20-1
j_call: TRBJ2-1
d_call: .
cdr3_aa: CSAREGGYSYNEQFF
cdr3_nt: TGCAGTGCTAGAGAAGGCGGATACTCCTACAATGAGCAGTTCTTC

clone_size: many
v_call: TRBV7-8
j_call: TRBJ1-2
d_call: TRBD1
cdr3_aa: CASSTWTGEGNYGYTF
cdr3_nt: TGTGCCAGCAGCACATGGACAGGGGAGGGGAACTATGGCTACACCTTC

clone_size: many
v_call: TRBV29-1
j_call: TRBJ1-6
d_call: TRBD1
cdr3_aa: CSVKDRGADNSPLHF
cdr3_nt: TGCAGCGTTAAAGACAGGGGGGCCGATAATTCACCCCTCCACTTT

clone_size: .
v_call: TRBV12-3/TRBV12-4
j_call: TRBJ1-2
d_call: .
cdr3_aa: CASSAGGIGYTF
cdr3_nt: TGTGCCAGCAGCGCCGGTGGGATAGGCTACACCTTC

clone_size: few
v_call: TRBV7-2
j_call: TRBJ2-7
d_call: .
cdr3_aa: CASSVWREYEQYF
cdr3_nt: TGTGCCAGCAGTGTGTGGAGGGAATACGAGCAGTACTTC

clone_size: .
v_call: TRBV15
j_call: TRBJ2-5
d_call: .
cdr3_aa: CATSRRGGQYALSGETQYF
cdr3_nt: TGTGCCACCAGCAGACGAGGTGGACAGTATGCTTTGTCCGGAGAGACCCAGTACTTC

clone_size: .
v_call: TRBV5-1
j_call: TRBJ1-3
d_call: .
cdr3_aa: CASSFLRGAGNTIYF
cdr3_nt: TGCGCCAGCAGCTTCCTGAGAGGAGCTGGAAACACCATATATTTT

clone_size: few
v_call: TRBV18
j_call: TRBJ1-1
d_call: .
cdr3_aa: CASSPPLAQGAEAFF
cdr3_nt: TGTGCCAGCTCACCACCCTTGGCGCAGGGCGCTGAAGCTTTCTTT

clone_size: few
v_call: TRBV5-1
j_call: TRBJ1-2
d_call: .
cdr3_aa: CASRETDYGYTF
cdr3_nt: TGCGCCAGCCGGGAAACTGACTATGGCTACACCTTC

clone_size: .
v_call: TRBV7-8
j_call: TRBJ2-7
d_call: .
cdr3_aa: CASSATRRGLPPYEQYF
cdr3_nt: TGTGCCAGCAGCGCAACTAGGAGGGGGCTCCCCCCCTACGAGCAGTACTTC

clone_size: few
v_call: TRBV7-6
j_call: TRBJ2-2
d_call: TRBD2
cdr3_aa: CASSLAPGTRGGELFF
cdr3_nt: TGTGCCAGCAGCTTAGCCCCTGGGACTAGAGGCGGGGAGCTGTTTTTT

clone_size: few
v_call: TRBV7-3
j_call: TRBJ2-1
d_call: TRBD1
cdr3_aa: CASSHLSGQNYNEQFF
cdr3_nt: TGTGCCAGCAGTCATCTTTCGGGACAGAATTACAATGAGCAGTTCTTC

clone_size: .
v_call: TRBV7-3
j_call: TRBJ2-5
d_call: .
cdr3_aa: CASSLMGHDGETQYF
cdr3_nt: TGTGCCAGCAGCTTAATGGGGCATGATGGAGAGACCCAGTACTTC

clone_size: few
v_call: TRBV20-1
j_call: TRBJ1-1
d_call: TRBD1
cdr3_aa: CSASLSRGQALPFF
cdr3_nt: TGCAGTGCTAGCCTCTCCCGGGGACAGGCGTTACCTTTCTTT

clone_size: few
v_call: TRBV6-5
j_call: TRBJ2-7
d_call: .
cdr3_aa: CASSYVVGDYEQYF
cdr3_nt: TGTGCCAGCAGTTACGTGGTAGGGGACTACGAGCAGTACTTC

clone_size: few
v_call: TRBV15
j_call: TRBJ2-3
d_call: TRBD2
cdr3_aa: CATSPQAGVTDTQYF
cdr3_nt: TGTGCCACCAGCCCGCAAGCGGGAGTTACAGATACGCAGTATTTT

clone_size: .
v_call: TRBV4-1
j_call: TRBJ1-3
d_call: .
cdr3_aa: CASSLGHPSGRTITIYF
cdr3_nt: TGCGCCAGCAGCCTGGGTCACCCCTCGGGACGTACCATCACCATATATTTT

clone_size: .
v_call: TRBV3-1
j_call: TRBJ2-7
d_call: TRBD2
cdr3_aa: CASSRLAGRYEQYF
cdr3_nt: TGTGCCAGCAGCCGACTAGCGGGGCGCTACGAGCAGTACTTC

clone_size: few
v_call: TRBV7-2
j_call: TRBJ2-1
d_call: .
cdr3_aa: CASSHMGEQFF
cdr3_nt: TGTGCCAGCAGCCACATGGGCGAGCAGTTCTTC

clone_size: .
v_call: TRBV5-5
j_call: TRBJ1-2
d_call: TRBD1
cdr3_aa: CASSFPGQGEFYGYTF
cdr3_nt: TGTGCCAGCAGCTTCCCCGGACAGGGGGAATTCTATGGCTACACCTTC

clone_size: .
v_call: TRBV30
j_call: TRBJ2-7
d_call: TRBD1
cdr3_aa: CAWGPTGIEQYF
cdr3_nt: TGTGCCTGGGGTCCGACAGGGATCGAGCAGTACTTC